The following is a TCR beta chain sequence with its context. The sample originates from a study of blood T cell repertoires in COVID-19. The overall study: Specimens from acute and convalescent COVID-19 originated in the United States, Italy and Spain.

Per germline, CDR1 SGHRS and CDR2 YFSETQ. There are 17 residues in the CDR3. J was trimmed by 0 bases and V by 2 bases; bases with no gene match: 7. Clones were sequenced by immunoSEQ multiplex PCR, and TCRdb holds only the in-frame ones, with some missing. The sample consists of over 100,000 clones, around 87% of them appearing once. Material: peripheral blood. The sequence derives from a man aged 45-65 years with active COVID-19. The rearrangement uses TRBV5-1 and TRBJ2-2, with 7 bases identical to TRBD1. The CDR3 sequence is CASSFGQGVANTGELFF. The CDR3 DNA reads TGCGCCAGCAGCTTTGGCCAGGGGGTAGCGAACACCGGGGAGCTGTTTTTT.